This TCR beta chain appears in the sequencing data of a study of Tregs in tolerant kidney transplant recipients (dated by TCRdb to about 2019). Turning to the overall study: Before combined kidney and bone marrow transplantation, this study identified donor-specific regulatory T cells using TCRbeta sequencing and then followed those same cells after transplant. General study outcomes and caveats: The study was constrained by small patient numbers, and validation of the findings is required in larger populations and under other immunosuppression protocols. PCR primers changed over time for some patients, so nucleotide-level comparison across those patients' samples was not possible. Although technical replication error seemed to be minimal, the question of biological reproducibility was not addressed directly. Expanding Tregs with activated donor B cells appeared to identify the most biologically relevant and donor-specific TCRbeta repertoire. Donor-specific Treg expansion exceeded global Treg expansion in tolerant patients, suggesting antigen-driven rather than nonspecific expansion.

As regards this clone: It has no known antigen specificity. The read comes to an end 3 residues before the CDR3 does, leaving the germline J gene to fill in the end.

The CDR3 measures 16 amino acids from cysteine to phenylalanine. Of the CDR3's DNA, 39 bases were read; they are in frame from base 1. A distance of 20 bases separates the germline ends of V and J, which lose 6 bases and 3 bases respectively. Looking up the germline V gene yields CDR1 MDHEN and CDR2 SYDVKM. The sample's time point, from its label and the paper: 6 months after combined kidney and bone marrow transplant. Transplants used related donors with nonmyeloablative bone marrow transplantation; mixed chimerism was transient in the human trials. Thawed PBMCs were FACS-sorted into unstimulated Tregs (CD4+CD25+CD127-), CD4+ non-Tregs (CD4+CD25-), CD4 cells and CD8 cells. Several combined kidney and bone marrow transplant recipients from the ITN036ST trial were included as patients, and samples were available only from these trial subjects. Healthy control blood was processed to PBMCs by Ficoll density gradient and cryopreserved, and patient PBMCs were collected before and after transplant.

For TCRbeta CDR3 sequencing, genomic DNA from the sorted cells was extracted using the QIAGEN DNeasy Blood and Tissue Kit. High-throughput TCRbeta CDR3 sequencing, including PCR amplification with bias correction and internal controls, was performed commercially through immunoSEQ. As for the original processing: Unique productive TCRbeta sequences were defined by CDR3 nucleotide sequence where primers matched, otherwise by CDR3 amino acid sequence with Vbeta and Jbeta genes. To correct sorting error, sequences shared between sorted populations at a frequency ratio of 2:1 or less were removed; the rest were assigned to the higher population. A sequence was defined as donor-reactive if the sequence was expanded at least 5-fold in CFSE-low cells compared with unstimulated cells and had a frequency of at least 0.01% in CFSE-low cells. Jensen-Shannon divergence calculated on the top 100 TCRbeta sequences ranked by frequency was used to measure repertoire divergence. For samples with multiple sequencing runs, sorting error was corrected separately for each run before the runs were pooled. Not all clones reach the TCRdb copy of this immuneACCESS table, which keeps in-frame sequences only. Checked studies attribute under half of the gap to unresolved V genes and leave the rest unexplained. The D gene and trimming were derived from the DNA, and the V and J assignments and clone size from that table. The record for this sample contains some 25,000 clones. Clones ranked in the top ten supply 3.5% to 5% of the sample.

This chain is built from TRBV28 and TRBJ1-2; TRBD1 is a possible D gene, resting on 6 matching bases. The origin of this receptor is a human patient who received a combined kidney and bone marrow transplant. The graft donor may be the source of some T cells after a transplant. The sample consisted of CD4+ T cells from blood (PBMCs), taken 6 months after the transplant. The sequenced CDR3 bases are TGTGCCAGCAGGGCAGCCGGGACACGAGATTACTATGGC. Its protein reads: CASRAAGTRDYYG. The entire CDR3 reads CASRAAGTRDYYGYTF.